This passage covers 12 T cell receptor beta chains from one sample sequenced in a study of T cell responses to AZD1222 COVID-19 vaccine. Profiling relied on immunoSEQ multiplex PCR, and the TCRdb table lists in-frame clones only, not all of them. The table lists about 100,000 clones, about 90% of them singletons. Sequenced material: peripheral blood, taken on day 0 of AZD1222 vaccination. The receptors were sampled from an adult in good health.

V is TRBV6-5 and J is TRBJ1-6; D uncertain. The V and J ends lost 11 bases and 7 bases respectively, with 15 bases between them. Germline V gene data show CDR1 as MNHEY and CDR2 as SVGAGI. The CDR3 runs to 13 residues. The CDR3 protein is CAAFGLLNSPLHF. The CDR3 bases are TGTGCCGCCTTCGGCCTCCTCAATTCACCCCTCCACTTT.

V and J are TRBV5-1 and TRBJ2-7; 11 bases align to TRBD2. This CDR3 is built from 14 residues. The V segment lost 4 bases and the J segment 2 bases; nucleotides outside the gene matches: 2. Germline V gene sequence: CDR1 SGHRS, CDR2 YFSETQ. The CDR3 nucleotides are TGCGCCAGCAGCCGACTAGCGGGGCCCTACGAGCAGTACTTC. This gives the protein CASSRLAGPYEQYF. Full variable domain (rest looked up from reference TRBV5-1 and TRBJ2-7): KAGVTQTPRYLIKTRGQQVTLSCSPISGHRSVSWYQQTPGQGLQFLFEYFSETQRNKGNFPGRFSGRQFSNSRSEMNVSTLELGDSALYLCASSRLAGPYEQYFGPGTRLTVT.

The gene calls are TRBV7-8 and TRBJ2-7, with 8 nucleotides matching TRBD2. Trimming cost V 1 base and J 4 bases; bases outside gene matches: 12. The CDR3 sequence is 17 residues long. Germline V lookup: CDR1 SGHVS, CDR2 FQNEAQ. CDR3 amino acids: CASSLGNSGSSRYEQYF. As DNA, the CDR3 is TGTGCCAGCAGCTTAGGAAACAGCGGGAGCAGTAGGTACGAGCAGTACTTC.

The chain links TRBV11-2 to TRBJ2-3, with 9 bases lining up with TRBD2. Germline V lookup: CDR1 SGHAT, CDR2 FQNNGV. The CDR3 spans 15 residues. V trimming: 1 base; J trimming: 4 bases; junction bases outside the gene matches: 3. In DNA form, the CDR3 reads TGTGCCAGCAGCTTAGGACTAGCGGAGTCAGATACGCAGTATTTT. Its translation: CASSLGLAESDTQYF.

This chain links TRBV10-3 with TRBJ2-7, with D tentatively TRBD1 (5 bases). The germline gives CDR1 ENHRY, CDR2 SYGVKD. V lost 2 bases and J lost 2, with 10 bases in between. The CDR3 extends over 14 amino acids. The CDR3 region has the DNA TGTGCCATCAGTGAGCTACAGGCCACCTACGAGCAGTACTTC. This codes for CAISELQATYEQYF.

The CDR3 region is CASSIARAEGTDTQYF. The CDR3 region has the DNA TGTGCCAGTAGTATTGCCAGGGCGGAAGGCACAGATACGCAGTATTTT. This chain uses TRBV19 with TRBJ2-3, with a weak D call TRBD1 (5 bases). Germline values: CDR1 LNHDA, CDR2 SQIVND (reference sequence). The CDR3 extends over 16 amino acids. Trimming left V 3 bases short and J 1 base short, with 14 bases between. Full variable domain (rest looked up from reference TRBV19 and TRBJ2-3): DGGITQSPKYLFRKEGQNVTLSCEQNLNHDAMYWYRQDPGQGLRLIYYSQIVNDFQKGDIAEGYSVSREKKESFPLTVTSAQKNPTAFYLCASSIARAEGTDTQYFGPGTRLTVL.

The chain carries TRBV5-5 and TRBJ1-4, with D possibly matching TRBD1 (5 bases). Germline V gene lookup returns CDR1 SGHKS and CDR2 YYEKEE (reference sequence). The germline V and J ends were trimmed by 4 bases and 6 bases, with 16 bases remaining between them. This CDR3 is 15 amino acids long. CDR3 nucleotide sequence: TGTGCCAGCAGCGTGCTGCAGGGACTTGATGAAAAACTGTTTTTT. As protein: CASSVLQGLDEKLFF. Combining the CDR3 with reference TRBV5-5 and TRBJ1-4 gives the whole variable domain DAGVTQSPTHLIKTRGQQVTLRCSPISGHKSVSWYQQVLGQGPQFIFQYYEKEERGRGNFPDRFSARQFPNYSSELNVNALLLGDSALYLCASSVLQGLDEKLFFGSGTQLSVL.

This clone was seen more than once but under ten times. The rearrangement uses TRBV28 and TRBJ1-2; D gene ambiguous. V gave up 2 bases and J gave up 1 base, with 8 bases separating them. This CDR3 spans 14 amino acids. Germline V gene sequence: CDR1 MDHEN, CDR2 SYDVKM. The CDR3 here is CASSLVQDNYGYTF. CDR3 bases: TGTGCCAGCAGTTTAGTCCAGGATAACTATGGCTACACCTTC.

The chain has TRBV6-5 and TRBJ1-4; no reliable D call. Per germline, CDR1 MNHEY and CDR2 SVGAGI. The CDR3 runs to 14 residues. V lost 7 bases to trimming and J lost 0 bases, with 9 bases between them. Written as DNA, the CDR3 is TGTGCCAGCATGACGGGCGCAACTAATGAAAAACTGTTTTTT. The encoded protein is CASMTGATNEKLFF.

The chain recombines TRBV11-1 with TRBJ1-1; 8 positions match TRBD1. CDR1 SGHAT and CDR2 FQDESV come from the germline V gene (reference sequence). The V and J ends lost 2 bases and 5 bases, in that order; junction bases with no gene match: 10. This CDR3 is built from 16 residues. Here the CDR3 reads CASSLIGQGKWTEAFF. The CDR3 DNA is TGTGCCAGCAGCTTAATCGGACAGGGAAAGTGGACTGAAGCTTTCTTT.

This chain uses TRBV11-2 with TRBJ2-4; 12 positions agree with TRBD1. The CDR3 has 16 residues. Germline values: CDR1 SGHAT, CDR2 FQNNGV. V dropped 2 bases and J dropped 9; count of bases not matched to a gene: 8. The DNA of the CDR3 is TGTGCCAGCAGCTTACACCCGGGACAGGGGGCGAGCATTCAGTACTTC. It yields the protein CASSLHPGQGASIQYF. Combining the CDR3 with reference TRBV11-2 and TRBJ2-4 gives the whole variable domain EAGVAQSPRYKIIEKRQSVAFWCNPISGHATLYWYQQILGQGPKLLIQFQNNGVVDDSQLPKDRFSAERLKGVDSTLKIQPAKLEDSAVYLCASSLHPGQGASIQYFGAGTRLSVL.

This chain connects TRBV19 to TRBJ2-1, with 9 bases lining up with TRBD2. Germline-derived CDR1 and CDR2 are LNHDA and SQIVND (reference sequence). The CDR3 totals 13 residues. The V and J ends lost 6 bases and 8 bases, in that order; junction bases with no gene match: 5. CDR3: CASSSRTSDEQFF. The CDR3 nucleotides are TGTGCCAGTAGCTCCAGGACTAGCGATGAGCAGTTCTTC.